This entry lists 25 T cell receptor beta chains sequenced from one sample in a study of T-cell reconstitution after alpha-beta-depleted transplantation in children. Construction of the TCRbeta library involved unique molecular identifiers. One entry per CDR3 protein, called by TCRdb with MiXCR from the PCR reads. The sample shows a few hundred thousand distinct CDR3 sequences, about a fifth of them seen only once. This specimen consisted of PBMCs from the stem cell graft donor, obtained from the stem cell graft. All receptors come from a human donor who donated a stem cell graft to a child with acute myeloid leukemia.

This chain uses TRBV7-2 with TRBJ1-2, with 10 bases matching TRBD1. Germline lookup yields CDR1 SGHTA and CDR2 FQGNSA. Trimming removed 1 base from V and 2 bases from J; junction bases left unmatched: 1. CDR3 size: 15 residues. The CDR3: CASSLGGQGNYGYTF. The CDR3, as DNA: TGTGCCAGCAGCTTAGGGGGACAGGGGAACTATGGCTACACCTTC.

This clonotype was seen more than once but under ten times. V gene TRBV29-1 combines with J gene TRBJ2-5; 8 bases match TRBD2. With V trimmed by 2 bases and J by 5 bases, 7 bases remained unmatched. Germline CDR1 reads SQVTM; CDR2 reads ANQGSEA. This CDR3 has 14 residues. CDR3 nucleotides: TGCAGCGTTGAATTTGCGGGAGGCTCGGAGACCCAGTACTTC. Encoded protein: CSVEFAGGSETQYF.

The CDR3 reads CASSVELANTGELFF. As DNA, the CDR3 is TGTGCCAGCAGCGTAGAACTAGCCAACACCGGGGAGCTGTTTTTT. This chain connects TRBV9 to TRBJ2-2; weak D call: TRBD2 (6 bases). The CDR3 sequence is 15 residues long. Germline CDR1 is SGDLS and CDR2 is YYNGEE. V was pared by 0 bases and J by 2 bases, with 8 bases between.

V and J are TRBV10-3 and TRBJ1-2; D gene uncertain. This CDR3 contains 12 residues. The germline V gene encodes CDR1 ENHRY and CDR2 SYGVKD. The germline V and J ends were trimmed by 8 bases and 8 bases, with 15 bases remaining between them. The CDR3, as DNA: TGTGCCATCGATCAAATGACGGGAGGCTACACCTTC. It translates to CAIDQMTGGYTF.

In this sample, this clonotype turned up a few times. This chain links TRBV28 with TRBJ2-1; unclear D gene. Trimming took off 3 bases at V and 8 bases at J, with 11 bases between the two ends. CDR1 MDHEN and CDR2 SYDVKM come from the germline V gene. CDR3 length: 13 residues. As DNA, the CDR3 is TGTGCCAGCAGTTTTCCATTAATTGATGAGCAGTTCTTC. Protein product: CASSFPLIDEQFF.

This chain joins TRBV29-1 and TRBJ2-2; 14 nucleotides align to TRBD2. V shed 0 bases, J shed 7 bases, and the junction held 7 bases outside the gene matches. The CDR3 extends over 17 amino acids. Germline V gene lookup returns CDR1 SQVTM and CDR2 ANQGSEA. CDR3 DNA: TGCAGCGTTGAAGATCCGGGGACTAGCGGGAGTAGCGGGGAGCTGTTTTTT. It encodes CSVEDPGTSGSSGELFF.

This clonotype was seen more than once but under ten times. The chain is built from TRBV5-1 and TRBJ2-1, with unresolved D. The length of the CDR3 is 13 residues. V lost 0 bases and J lost 7, with 8 bases in between. Germline CDR1 is SGHRS and CDR2 is YFSETQ. The CDR3 spells CASSLDSGNEQFF. DNA for the CDR3: TGCGCCAGCAGCTTGGACAGTGGGAATGAGCAGTTCTTC.

The sample holds many counts of this clonotype. The CDR3 spells CSAYRFGQGRTTDTQYF. CDR3 in DNA: TGCAGTGCCTATAGATTCGGCCAGGGGAGAACCACAGATACGCAGTATTTT. The V and J genes are TRBV20-1 and TRBJ2-3, with a possible D match to TRBD1 (6 bases). Looked up from germline, CDR1 is DFQATT and CDR2 is SNEGSKA (reference sequence). The V end was cut by 6 bases, the J end by 2 bases, with 24 bases between. The CDR3 consists of 17 residues.

This clonotype was seen many times. The CDR3 sequence: CASSPLRAGQPQHF. The CDR3 coding sequence is TGTGCCAGCAGTCCCTTAAGGGCGGGTCAGCCCCAGCATTTT. The chain couples TRBV27 to TRBJ1-5; D ambiguous. Germline CDR1 is MNHEY and CDR2 is SMNVEV (reference sequence). CDR3 size: 14 residues. Trimming stripped 5 bases from V and 6 bases from J, with 14 bases between.

This clonotype was seen ten or more times. The chain is built from TRBV27 and TRBJ1-5; 7 bases fit TRBD1. The V and J ends lost 6 bases and 5 bases, in that order; junction bases with no gene match: 10. CDR1 is MNHEY, CDR2 SMNVEV, per germline (reference sequence). CDR3 length: 15 residues. The CDR3 DNA reads TGTGCCAGCAGACCGGAGGGGGCCGGCGATCAGCCCCAGCATTTT. Translation gives CASRPEGAGDQPQHF.

This clonotype was observed many times. The V and J genes are TRBV7-2 and TRBJ2-7; D call uncertain. Germline CDR1 and CDR2: SGHTA and FQGNSA. This CDR3 contains 13 residues. Trimming shortened V by 3 bases and J by 5 bases, and 11 bases separated the two germline ends. As DNA, the CDR3 is TGTGCCAGCAGCTTTCGTTCTGAAGACGAGCAGTACTTC. Its translation: CASSFRSEDEQYF.

There are a few counts of this clonotype. J is TRBJ2-5 and V is TRBV5-1; 12 positions agree with TRBD2. The CDR3 loop spans 15 amino acids. V gave up 6 bases and J gave up 2 bases; unmatched junction bases: 5. Looked up from germline, CDR1 is SGHRS and CDR2 is YFSETQ. In nucleotides, the CDR3 is TGCGCCAGCATGCCGGGACTAGCGGGTCAAGAGACCCAGTACTTC. The encoded protein is CASMPGLAGQETQYF.

The chain combines TRBV19 with TRBJ2-2; D gene uncertain. Germline CDR1 and CDR2: LNHDA and SQIVND (reference sequence). V shed 4 bases and J shed 7 bases, with 10 bases lying between them. CDR3 length: 13 amino acids. CDR3 amino acids: CASSKTVNGELFF. CDR3 nucleotides: TGTGCCAGTAGTAAAACAGTGAACGGGGAGCTGTTTTTT.

The rearrangement links TRBV7-2 to TRBJ2-6; tentatively, D is TRBD2 (8 bases). The CDR3 spans 17 residues. Trimming removed 5 bases from V and 2 bases from J, with 16 bases in between. Germline CDR1 SGHTA, CDR2 FQGNSA. The CDR3 loop reads CASSPRQGLAGANVLTF. CDR3 sequence (DNA): TGTGCCAGCAGCCCCAGACAGGGACTAGCTGGGGCCAACGTCCTGACTTTC.

This clonotype has a handful of counts. The chain has TRBV27 and TRBJ2-5; TRBD2 might be the D (5 bases). This CDR3 has 16 residues. Trimming removed 4 bases from V and 3 bases from J, with 18 bases in between. CDR1 is MNHEY, CDR2 SMNVEV, per germline (reference sequence). The chain's CDR3 is CASSSLGGKGEETQYF. Written as DNA, the CDR3 is TGTGCCAGCAGTTCCCTGGGCGGAAAGGGAGAAGAGACCCAGTACTTC.

J is TRBJ1-3 and V is TRBV25-1, with D tentatively TRBD1 (5 bases). The CDR3 consists of 13 residues. Looked up from germline, CDR1 is MGHDK and CDR2 is SYGVNS. The germline V and J ends were trimmed by 0 bases and 16 bases, with 16 bases remaining between them. Written as DNA, the CDR3 is TGTGCCAGCAGTGAATATATTAGGGGCGTACTGTATTTT. This translates into CASSEYIRGVLYF. The full variable domain, with the rest looked up from reference TRBV25-1 and TRBJ1-3, is EADIYQTPRYLVIGTGKKITLECSQTMGHDKMYWYQQDPGMELHLIHYSYGVNSTEKGDLSSESTVSRIRTEHFPLTLESARPSHTSQYLCASSEYIRGVLYFGEGSWLTVV.

This clonotype was picked up many times. In nucleotides, the CDR3 is TGTGCCAGCAGTAGATCCTCCAATCAGCCCCAGCATTTT. Translated: CASSRSSNQPQHF. The gene calls are TRBV27 and TRBJ1-5; D uncertain. Germline values: CDR1 MNHEY, CDR2 SMNVEV (reference sequence). CDR3 length: 13 residues. Trimming left V 5 bases short and J 3 bases short, with 8 bases between.

This clonotype was detected a few times. The chain has TRBV20-1 and TRBJ2-3, with 8 nucleotides matching TRBD1. V lost 4 bases, J lost 4 bases, and 7 bases stayed unmatched. The CDR3 runs to 14 residues. Germline V gives CDR1 DFQATT, CDR2 SNEGSKA (reference sequence). The CDR3 DNA reads as TGCAGTGCTACCGACAGGGGAGGCCCAGATACGCAGTATTTT. Its translation: CSATDRGGPDTQYF.

There are a few counts of this clonotype. The chain recombines TRBV5-1 with TRBJ2-7; D may be TRBD1 (7 bases). The length of the CDR3 is 14 residues. Germline CDR1 is SGHRS and CDR2 is YFSETQ. V was shortened by 5 bases and J by 7 bases, with 19 bases between the two germline ends. CDR3 bases: TGCGCCAGCAGTCAGGAGGGGGCATCGGGAGAGCAGTACTTC. As protein: CASSQEGASGEQYF.

The chain employs TRBV28 and TRBJ2-5; 10 bases are shared with TRBD1. The junction had 8 bases not matched to a gene; V was cut back by 5 bases and J by 5 bases. The germline CDR1 and CDR2 sequences are MDHEN and SYDVKM. The CDR3 length is 15 residues. Written as DNA, the CDR3 is TGTGCCAGCAGTGCTTGGGACAGGGGCCAGGAGACCCAGTACTTC. Protein: CASSAWDRGQETQYF.

This clonotype was seen at least ten times. The chain combines TRBV20-1 with TRBJ1-1; D is ambiguous. Germline values: CDR1 DFQATT, CDR2 SNEGSKA (reference sequence). This CDR3 spans 13 amino acids. V dropped 0 bases and J dropped 0 bases, with 5 bases sitting between them. CDR3 amino acids: CSARDPVNTEAFF. CDR3 in DNA: TGCAGTGCTAGAGATCCCGTGAACACTGAAGCTTTCTTT.

The chain couples TRBV19 to TRBJ2-7; 12 nucleotides agree with TRBD1. V trimming: 5 bases; J trimming: 2 bases; junction bases outside the gene matches: 10. In germline, CDR1 is LNHDA, CDR2 SQIVND (reference sequence). There are 17 residues in the CDR3. The CDR3 sequence: CASSSPGQGAWAYEQYF. Written as DNA, the CDR3 is TGTGCCAGTAGTTCGCCGGGACAGGGGGCCTGGGCCTACGAGCAGTACTTC.

In this sample, this clonotype turned up a few times. This chain joins TRBV27 and TRBJ1-2, with 8 bases identical to TRBD1. The trim removed 5 bases at V and 7 bases at J, leaving 9 bases unmatched. Germline loops: CDR1 MNHEY, CDR2 SMNVEV (reference sequence). The CDR3 has 14 amino acids. CDR3 in DNA: TGTGCCAGCAGTATCGGACAGGGATTATTTGGCTACACCTTC. Amino acid sequence: CASSIGQGLFGYTF.

This clonotype turned up a few times. The CDR3 protein is CSAARAGDYEQYF. As DNA, the CDR3 is TGCAGTGCTGCGAGGGCGGGAGACTACGAGCAGTACTTC. The chain combines TRBV20-1 with TRBJ2-7, with TRBD2 identical over 7 bases. The length of the CDR3 is 13 residues. The germline gives CDR1 DFQATT, CDR2 SNEGSKA (reference sequence). V shed 5 bases and J 3 bases; nucleotides not matched to a gene: 7.

The rearrangement joins TRBV7-2 to TRBJ2-1; D may match TRBD1 or TRBD2 (5 bases each). The CDR3 extends over 17 amino acids. Trimming left V 5 bases short and J 6 bases short, with 23 bases between. CDR1 is SGHTA and CDR2 is FQGNSA in the germline V gene. The chain's CDR3 is CASSRRGSVKLGNEQFF. In nucleotides, the CDR3 is TGTGCCAGCAGCCGTAGGGGTAGCGTTAAACTAGGCAATGAGCAGTTCTTC.